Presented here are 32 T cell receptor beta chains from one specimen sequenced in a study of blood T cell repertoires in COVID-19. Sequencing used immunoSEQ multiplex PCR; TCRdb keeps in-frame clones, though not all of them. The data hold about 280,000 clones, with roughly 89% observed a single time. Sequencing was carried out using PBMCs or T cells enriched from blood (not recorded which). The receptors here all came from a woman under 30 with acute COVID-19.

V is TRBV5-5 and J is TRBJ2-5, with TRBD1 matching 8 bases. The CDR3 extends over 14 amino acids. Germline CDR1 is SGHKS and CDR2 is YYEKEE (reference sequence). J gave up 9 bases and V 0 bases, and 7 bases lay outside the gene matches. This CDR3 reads CASSLVTGVGAQYF. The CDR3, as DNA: TGTGCCAGCAGCTTGGTGACAGGGGTAGGGGCCCAGTACTTC.

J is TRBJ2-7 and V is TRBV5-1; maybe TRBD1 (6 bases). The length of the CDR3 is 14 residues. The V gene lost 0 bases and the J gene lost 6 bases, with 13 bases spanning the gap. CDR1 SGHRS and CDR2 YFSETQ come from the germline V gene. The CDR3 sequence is CASSLVSGQSEQYF. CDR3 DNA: TGCGCCAGCAGCTTGGTGTCCGGACAGAGCGAGCAGTACTTC.

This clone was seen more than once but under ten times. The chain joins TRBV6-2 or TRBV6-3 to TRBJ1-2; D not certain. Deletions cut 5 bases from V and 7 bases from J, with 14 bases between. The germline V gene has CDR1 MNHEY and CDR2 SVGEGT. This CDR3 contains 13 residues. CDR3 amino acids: CASSPLDAGGYTF. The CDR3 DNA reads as TGTGCCAGCAGTCCCCTAGACGCCGGTGGCTACACCTTC.

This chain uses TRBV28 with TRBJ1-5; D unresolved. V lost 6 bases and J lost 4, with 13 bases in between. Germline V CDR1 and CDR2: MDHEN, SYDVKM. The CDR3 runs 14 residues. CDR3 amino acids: CASSPEWPNQPQHF. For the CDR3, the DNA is TGTGCCAGCAGCCCGGAGTGGCCGAATCAGCCCCAGCATTTT.

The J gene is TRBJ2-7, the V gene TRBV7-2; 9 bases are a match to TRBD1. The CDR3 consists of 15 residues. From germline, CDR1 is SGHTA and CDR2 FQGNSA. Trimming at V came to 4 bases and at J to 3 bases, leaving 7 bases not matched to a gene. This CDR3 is CASSSTAGQGYEQYF. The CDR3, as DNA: TGTGCCAGCAGCTCCACAGCGGGACAGGGCTACGAGCAGTACTTC.

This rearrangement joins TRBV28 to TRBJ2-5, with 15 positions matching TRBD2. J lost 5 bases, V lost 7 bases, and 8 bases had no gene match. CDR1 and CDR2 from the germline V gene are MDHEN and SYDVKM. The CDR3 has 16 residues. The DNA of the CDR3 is TGTGCCAGCAACGCCCCGGGACTAGCGGGAGGCGAGACCCAGTACTTC. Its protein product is CASNAPGLAGGETQYF.

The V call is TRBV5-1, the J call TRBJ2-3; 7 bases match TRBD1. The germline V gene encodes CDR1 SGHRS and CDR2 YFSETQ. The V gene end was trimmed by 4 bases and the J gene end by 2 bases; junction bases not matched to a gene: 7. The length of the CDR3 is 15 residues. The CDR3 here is CASSLTGSHTDTQYF. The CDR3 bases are TGCGCCAGCAGCCTGACAGGGTCTCACACAGATACGCAGTATTTT.

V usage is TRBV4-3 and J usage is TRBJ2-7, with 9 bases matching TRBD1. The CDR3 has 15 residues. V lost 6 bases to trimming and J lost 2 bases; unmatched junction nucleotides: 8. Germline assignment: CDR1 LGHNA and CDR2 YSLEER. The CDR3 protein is CASSLEGTGTYEQYF. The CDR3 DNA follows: TGCGCCAGCAGTTTAGAAGGGACAGGGACCTACGAGCAGTACTTC.

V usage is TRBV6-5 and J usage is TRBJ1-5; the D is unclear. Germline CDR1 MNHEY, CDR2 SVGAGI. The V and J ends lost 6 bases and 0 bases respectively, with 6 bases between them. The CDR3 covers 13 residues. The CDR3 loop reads CASRTHSNQPQHF. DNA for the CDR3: TGTGCCAGCAGAACTCATAGCAATCAGCCCCAGCATTTT.

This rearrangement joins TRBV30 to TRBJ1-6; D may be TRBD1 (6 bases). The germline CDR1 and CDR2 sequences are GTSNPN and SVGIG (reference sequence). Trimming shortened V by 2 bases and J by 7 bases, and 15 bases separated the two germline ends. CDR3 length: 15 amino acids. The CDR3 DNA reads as TGTGCCTGGAGTTGGACAGCTCGAGAAAATTCACCCCTCCACTTT. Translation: CAWSWTARENSPLHF.

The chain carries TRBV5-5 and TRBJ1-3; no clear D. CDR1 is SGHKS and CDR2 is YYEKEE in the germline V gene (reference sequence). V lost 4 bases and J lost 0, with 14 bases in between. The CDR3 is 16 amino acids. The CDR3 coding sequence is TGTGCCAGCAGCCAAGTATCTGGGAGCTCTGGAAACACCATATATTTT. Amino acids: CASSQVSGSSGNTIYF.

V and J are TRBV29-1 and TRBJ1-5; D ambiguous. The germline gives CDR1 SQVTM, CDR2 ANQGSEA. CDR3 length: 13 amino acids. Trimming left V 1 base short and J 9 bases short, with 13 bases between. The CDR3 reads CSVEGSEGRPQHF. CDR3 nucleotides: TGCAGCGTTGAAGGGTCGGAGGGCCGGCCCCAGCATTTT. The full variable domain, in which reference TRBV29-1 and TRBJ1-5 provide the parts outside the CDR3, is SAVISQKPSRDICQRGTSLTIQCQVDSQVTMMFWYRQQPGQSLTLIATANQGSEATYESGFVIDKFPISRPNLTFSTLTVSNMSPEDSSIYLCSVEGSEGRPQHFGDGTRLSIL.

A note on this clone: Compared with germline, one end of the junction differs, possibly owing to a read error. The CDR3 region has the DNA TGTGCCAGCAGGTTAGTGCGGGAGGGCTATTCGGCAGATACGCAGTATTTT. Its protein is CASRLVREGYSADTQYF. This sequence joins TRBV7-9 and TRBJ2-3, with 9 bases fitting TRBD2. Germline V gives CDR1 SEHNR, CDR2 FQNEAQ (reference sequence). CDR3 size: 17 residues.

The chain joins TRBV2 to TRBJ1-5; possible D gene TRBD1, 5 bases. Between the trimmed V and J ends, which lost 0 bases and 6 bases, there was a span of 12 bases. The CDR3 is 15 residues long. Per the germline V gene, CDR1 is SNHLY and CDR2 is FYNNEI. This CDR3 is CASSEARQGSQPQHF. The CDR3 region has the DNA TGTGCCAGCAGTGAAGCGCGGCAGGGCAGTCAGCCCCAGCATTTT. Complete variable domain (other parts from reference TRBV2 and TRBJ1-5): EPEVTQTPSHQVTQMGQEVILRCVPISNHLYFYWYRQILGQKVEFLVSFYNNEISEKSEIFDDQFSVERPDGSNFTLKIRSTKLEDSAMYFCASSEARQGSQPQHFGDGTRLSIL.

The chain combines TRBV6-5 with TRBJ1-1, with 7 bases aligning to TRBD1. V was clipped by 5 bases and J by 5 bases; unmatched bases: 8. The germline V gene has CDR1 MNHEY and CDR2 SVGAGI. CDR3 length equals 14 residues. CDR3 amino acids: CASSIDRARTEAFF. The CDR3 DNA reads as TGTGCCAGCAGTATTGACAGGGCCAGAACTGAAGCTTTCTTT.

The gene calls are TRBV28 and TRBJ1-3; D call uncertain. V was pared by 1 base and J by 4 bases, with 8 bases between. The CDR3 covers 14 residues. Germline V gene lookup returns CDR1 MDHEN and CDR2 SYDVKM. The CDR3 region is CASSLLQLGNTIYF. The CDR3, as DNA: TGTGCCAGCAGTTTATTACAGTTGGGAAACACCATATATTTT.

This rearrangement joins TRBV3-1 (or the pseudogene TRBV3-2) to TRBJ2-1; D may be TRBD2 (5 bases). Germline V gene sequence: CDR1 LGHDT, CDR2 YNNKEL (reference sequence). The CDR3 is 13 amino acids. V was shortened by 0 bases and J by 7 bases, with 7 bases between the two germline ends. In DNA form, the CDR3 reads TGTGCCAGCAGCCAAGATTGGGAGAATGAGCAGTTCTTC. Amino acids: CASSQDWENEQFF.

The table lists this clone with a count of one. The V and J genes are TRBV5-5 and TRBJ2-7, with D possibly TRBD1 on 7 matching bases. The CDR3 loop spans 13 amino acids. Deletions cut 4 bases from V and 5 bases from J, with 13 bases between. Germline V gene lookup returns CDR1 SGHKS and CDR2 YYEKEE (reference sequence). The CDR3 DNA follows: TGTGCCAGCAGCGTGGCAGGGGGGAACGAGCAGTACTTC. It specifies CASSVAGGNEQYF.

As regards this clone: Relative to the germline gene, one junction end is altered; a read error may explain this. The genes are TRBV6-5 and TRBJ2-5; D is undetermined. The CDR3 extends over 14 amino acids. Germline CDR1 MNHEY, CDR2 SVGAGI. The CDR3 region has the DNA TGTGCCAGCAGTTACTCCCCGGGTCAAGGGACCCAGTACTTC. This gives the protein CASSYSPGQGTQYF.

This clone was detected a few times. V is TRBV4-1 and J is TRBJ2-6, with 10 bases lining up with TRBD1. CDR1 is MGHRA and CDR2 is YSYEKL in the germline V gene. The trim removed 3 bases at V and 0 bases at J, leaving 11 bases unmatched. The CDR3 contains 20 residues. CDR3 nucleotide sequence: TGCGCCAGCAGCCAGTTCTTGGGACAGGGGTTCCGCTCTGGGGCCAACGTCCTGACTTTC. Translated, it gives CASSQFLGQGFRSGANVLTF.

The CDR3 loop reads CASEGVHGNTEAFF. The CDR3 coding sequence is TGTGCCAGTGAAGGGGTACATGGGAACACTGAAGCTTTCTTT. The V gene is TRBV19, the J gene TRBJ1-1; TRBD1 is a possible D gene (5 bases). The ends were cut back, 8 bases at V and 1 base at J, with 14 bases in the middle. The CDR3 runs 14 residues. Germline CDR1 and CDR2: LNHDA and SQIVND (reference sequence).

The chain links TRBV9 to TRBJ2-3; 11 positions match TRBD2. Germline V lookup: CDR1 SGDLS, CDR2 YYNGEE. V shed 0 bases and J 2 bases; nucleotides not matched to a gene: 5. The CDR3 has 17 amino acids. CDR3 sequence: CASSVGLAGGFTDTQYF. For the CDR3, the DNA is TGTGCCAGCAGCGTAGGGTTAGCGGGAGGGTTCACAGATACGCAGTATTTT.

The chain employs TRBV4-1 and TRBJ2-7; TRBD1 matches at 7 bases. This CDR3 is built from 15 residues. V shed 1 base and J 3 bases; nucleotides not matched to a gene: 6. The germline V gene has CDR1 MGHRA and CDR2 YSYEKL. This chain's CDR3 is CASSQGGPGGYEQYF. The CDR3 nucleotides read TGCGCCAGCAGCCAAGGAGGGCCAGGGGGCTACGAGCAGTACTTC.

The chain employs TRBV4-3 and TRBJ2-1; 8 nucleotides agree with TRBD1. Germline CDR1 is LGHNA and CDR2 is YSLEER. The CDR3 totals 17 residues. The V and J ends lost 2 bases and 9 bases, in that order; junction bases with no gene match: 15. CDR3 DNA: TGCGCCAGCAGCCAATATCCGACAGGGGTCCCGTTGAGTGAGCAGTTCTTC. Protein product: CASSQYPTGVPLSEQFF.

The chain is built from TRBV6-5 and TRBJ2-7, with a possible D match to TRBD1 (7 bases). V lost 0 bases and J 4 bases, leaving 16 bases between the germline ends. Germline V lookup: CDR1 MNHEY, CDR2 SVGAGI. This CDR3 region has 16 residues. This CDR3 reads CASSYSPGAGGYEQYF. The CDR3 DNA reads TGTGCCAGCAGTTACTCCCCGGGAGCAGGGGGTTACGAGCAGTACTTC.

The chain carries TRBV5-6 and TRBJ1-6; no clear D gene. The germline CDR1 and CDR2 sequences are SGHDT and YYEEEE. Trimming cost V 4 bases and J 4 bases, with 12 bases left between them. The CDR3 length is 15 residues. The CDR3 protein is CASSRGWSYNSPLHF. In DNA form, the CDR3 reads TGTGCCAGCAGCCGCGGGTGGAGTTATAATTCACCCCTCCACTTT. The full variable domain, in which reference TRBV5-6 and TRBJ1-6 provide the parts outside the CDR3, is DAGVTQSPTHLIKTRGQQVTLRCSPKSGHDTVSWYQQALGQGPQFIFQYYEEEERQRGNFPDRFSGHQFPNYSSELNVNALLLGDSALYLCASSRGWSYNSPLHFGNGTRLTVT.

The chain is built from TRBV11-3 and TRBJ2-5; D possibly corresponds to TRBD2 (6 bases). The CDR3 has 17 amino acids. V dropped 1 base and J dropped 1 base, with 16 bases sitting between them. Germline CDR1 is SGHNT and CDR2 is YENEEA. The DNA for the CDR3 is TGTGCCAGCAGCTTAGGAGGTGGTACTAGCATCCAAGAGACCCAGTACTTC. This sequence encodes CASSLGGGTSIQETQYF. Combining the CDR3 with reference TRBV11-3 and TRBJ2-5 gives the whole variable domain EAGVVQSPRYKIIEKKQPVAFWCNPISGHNTLYWYLQNLGQGPELLIRYENEEAVDDSQLPKDRFSAERLKGVDSTLKIQPAELGDSAVYLCASSLGGGTSIQETQYFGPGTRLLVL.

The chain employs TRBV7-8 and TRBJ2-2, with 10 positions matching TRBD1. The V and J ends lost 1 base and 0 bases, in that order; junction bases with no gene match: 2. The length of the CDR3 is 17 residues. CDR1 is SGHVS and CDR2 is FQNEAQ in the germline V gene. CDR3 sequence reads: CASSLVGTGANTGELFF. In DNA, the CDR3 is TGTGCCAGCAGCTTAGTTGGGACAGGGGCGAACACCGGGGAGCTGTTTTTT.

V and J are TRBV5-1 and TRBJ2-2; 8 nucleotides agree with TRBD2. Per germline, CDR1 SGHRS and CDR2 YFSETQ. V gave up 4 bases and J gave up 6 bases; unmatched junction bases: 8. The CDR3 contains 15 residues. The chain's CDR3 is CASSLSGTSPGELFF. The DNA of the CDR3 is TGCGCCAGCAGCCTTTCCGGGACTAGTCCCGGGGAGCTGTTTTTT.

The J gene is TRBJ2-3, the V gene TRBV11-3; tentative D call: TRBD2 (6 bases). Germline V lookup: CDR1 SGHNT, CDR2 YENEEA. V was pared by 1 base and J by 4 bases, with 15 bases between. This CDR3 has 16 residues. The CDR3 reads CASSLGYSGAADTQYF. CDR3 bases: TGTGCCAGCAGCTTAGGTTATTCGGGAGCTGCAGATACGCAGTATTTT.

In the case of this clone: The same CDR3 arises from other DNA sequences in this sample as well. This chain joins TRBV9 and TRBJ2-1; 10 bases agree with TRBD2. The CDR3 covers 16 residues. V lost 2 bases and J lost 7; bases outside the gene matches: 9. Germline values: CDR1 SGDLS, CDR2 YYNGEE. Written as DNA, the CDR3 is TGTGCCAGCAGCGTCGACTCTAGCGGGAGAGCGAATGAGCAGTTCTTC. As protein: CASSVDSSGRANEQFF.

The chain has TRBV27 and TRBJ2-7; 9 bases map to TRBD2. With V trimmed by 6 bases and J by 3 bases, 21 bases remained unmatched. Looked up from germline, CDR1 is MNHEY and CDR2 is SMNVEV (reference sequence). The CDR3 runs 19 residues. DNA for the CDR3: TGTGCCAGCAGCCTTAGCGTGAATTTCCGGGCGGGAGGGGACTACGAGCAGTACTTC. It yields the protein CASSLSVNFRAGGDYEQYF.